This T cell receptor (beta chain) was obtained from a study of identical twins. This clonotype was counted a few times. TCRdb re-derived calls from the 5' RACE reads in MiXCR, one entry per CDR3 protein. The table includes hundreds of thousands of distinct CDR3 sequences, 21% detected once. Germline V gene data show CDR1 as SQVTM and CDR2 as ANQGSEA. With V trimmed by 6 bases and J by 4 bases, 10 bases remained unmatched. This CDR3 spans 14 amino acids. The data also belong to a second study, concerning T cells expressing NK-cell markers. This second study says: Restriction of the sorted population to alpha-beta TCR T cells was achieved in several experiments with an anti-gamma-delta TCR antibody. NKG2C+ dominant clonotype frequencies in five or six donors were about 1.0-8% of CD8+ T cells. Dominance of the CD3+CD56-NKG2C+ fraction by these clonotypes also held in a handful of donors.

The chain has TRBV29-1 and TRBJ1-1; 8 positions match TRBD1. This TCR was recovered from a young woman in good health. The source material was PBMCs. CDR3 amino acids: CSVGNRGSTTEAFF. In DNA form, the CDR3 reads TGCAGCGTGGGAAACAGGGGGTCGACCACTGAAGCTTTCTTT.